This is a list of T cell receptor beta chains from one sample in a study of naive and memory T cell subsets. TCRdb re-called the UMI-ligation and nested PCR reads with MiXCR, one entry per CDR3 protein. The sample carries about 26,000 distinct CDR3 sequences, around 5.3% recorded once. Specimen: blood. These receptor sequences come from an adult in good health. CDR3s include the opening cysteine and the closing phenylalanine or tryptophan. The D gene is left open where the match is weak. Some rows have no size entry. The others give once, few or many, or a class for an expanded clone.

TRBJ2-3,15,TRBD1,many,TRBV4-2,TGTGCCAGCAGCCAAGGGGACAGGGTGGCAGATACGCAGTATTTT,CASSQGDRVADTQYF
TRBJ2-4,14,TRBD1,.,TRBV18,TGTGCCAGCTCACCGCCGGGACAGGGAAACATTCAGTACTTC,CASSPPGQGNIQYF
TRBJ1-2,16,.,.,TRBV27,TGTGCCAGCAGTTTATTGGGGGACGGAATTAACTATGGCTACACCTTC,CASSLLGDGINYGYTF
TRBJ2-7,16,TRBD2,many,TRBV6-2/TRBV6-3,TGTGCCAGCAGTTTCGCCCTAGCGGGTGTCTCCTACGAGCAGTACTTC,CASSFALAGVSYEQYF
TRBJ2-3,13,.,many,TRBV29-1,TGCAGCGTTGTAGGGGGAGGCACAGATACGCAGTATTTT,CSVVGGGTDTQYF
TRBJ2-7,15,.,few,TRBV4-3,TGCGCCAGCAGCCAAGGCGGGCCTAGCACCCACGAGCAGTACTTC,CASSQGGPSTHEQYF
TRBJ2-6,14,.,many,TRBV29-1,TGCAGCGTTCAGGAAGGCTCTGGGGCCAACGTCCTGACTTTC,CSVQEGSGANVLTF
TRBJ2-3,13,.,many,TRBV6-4,TGTGCCAGCAGCCCCCGACTTTCAGATACGCAGTATTTT,CASSPRLSDTQYF
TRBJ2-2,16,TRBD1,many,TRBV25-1,TGTGCCAGCAGGGCGAGGACAGGGGAGAACACCGGGGAGCTGTTTTTT,CASRARTGENTGELFF
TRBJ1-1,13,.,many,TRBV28,TGTGCCAGCAGGCCCGGCGGGCAGGCAAATCCTTTCTTT,CASRPGGQANPFF
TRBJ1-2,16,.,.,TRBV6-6,TGTGCCAGCAGTTACAACTTTGGGCGGTCTAACTATGGCGACACCTTC,CASSYNFGRSNYGDTF
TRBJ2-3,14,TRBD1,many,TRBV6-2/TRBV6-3,TGTGCCAGCAGTTACGGGACAGCGACAGATACGCAGTATTTT,CASSYGTATDTQYF
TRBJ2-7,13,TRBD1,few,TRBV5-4,TGTGCCAGCAGCAGACAGGGGGCCTACGAGCAGTACTTC,CASSRQGAYEQYF
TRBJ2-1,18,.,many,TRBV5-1,TGCGCCAGCAGCGGATGGGGCGGGCTCGAAAGCTCCTACAATGAGCAGTTCTTC,CASSGWGGLESSYNEQFF
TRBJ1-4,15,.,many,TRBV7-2,TGTGCCAGCAGCTTTTTTGGGAGGACTAATGAAAAACTGTTTTTT,CASSFFGRTNEKLFF
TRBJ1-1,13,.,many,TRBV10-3,TGTGCCATCAGTGAAGGGGGTAATACTGAAGCTTTCTTT,CAISEGGNTEAFF
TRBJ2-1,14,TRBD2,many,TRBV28,TGTGCCAGCAGTTTACGGGAGGGGAAGGATGAGCAGTTCTTC,CASSLREGKDEQFF
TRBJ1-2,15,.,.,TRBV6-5,TGTGCCAGCAGTTACTCCGGGGGCAGTCACTATGGCTACACCTTC,CASSYSGGSHYGYTF
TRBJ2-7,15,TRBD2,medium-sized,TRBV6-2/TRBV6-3,TGTGCCAGCAGTTCAGAACTAGCGGGAGCCTACGAGCAGTACTTC,CASSSELAGAYEQYF
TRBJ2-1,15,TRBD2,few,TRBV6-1,TGTGCCAGCAGTGAAAATGGTAGCGGGAGCGATGAGCAGTTCTTC,CASSENGSGSDEQFF
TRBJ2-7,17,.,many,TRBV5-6,TGTGCCAGCAGCTTGCGGGAACTAGCCACCGGAATCCACGAGCAGTACTTC,CASSLRELATGIHEQYF
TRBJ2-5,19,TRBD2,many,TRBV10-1,TGCGCCAGCAGTGATCGAGGGTTCGGGCTAGCGGGAGACTACGAGACCCAGTACTTC,CASSDRGFGLAGDYETQYF
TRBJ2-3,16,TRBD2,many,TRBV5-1,TGCGCCAGCGCCGCAATAGGACTAGCGGCCACAGATACGCAGTATTTT,CASAAIGLAATDTQYF
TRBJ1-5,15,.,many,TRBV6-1,TGTGCCAGCAGATCAAATAGAAGGAGGAATCAGCCCCAGCATTTT,CASRSNRRRNQPQHF
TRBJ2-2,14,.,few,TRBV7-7,TGTGCTAGCAGCTTAGTCTTGGAGGCCGGGGAGCTGTTTTTT,CASSLVLEAGELFF
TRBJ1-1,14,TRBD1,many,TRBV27,TGTGCCACCCTCCGGACAGGAGGATTGTCTGAAGCTTTCTTT,CATLRTGGLSEAFF
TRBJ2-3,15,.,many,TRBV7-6,TGTGCCAGCAGCTTAGGGTCCCGGAGCACAGATACGCAGTATTTT,CASSLGSRSTDTQYF
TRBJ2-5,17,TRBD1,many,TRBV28,TGTGCCAGCAGTTCACTCCTGACAGGGCTGAGCAGAGATACCCAGTACTTC,CASSSLLTGLSRDTQYF
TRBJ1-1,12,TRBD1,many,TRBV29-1,TGCAGTACACAGGGGATGGACACTGAAGCTTTCTTT,CSTQGMDTEAFF
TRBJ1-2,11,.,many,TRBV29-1,TGCAGCGTTAGTCAGTCGGGGGGCTACACCTTC,CSVSQSGGYTF
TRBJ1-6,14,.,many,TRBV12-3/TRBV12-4,TGTGCCAGCAGTTTAGGAGGGGGGAATTCACCCCTCCACTTT,CASSLGGGNSPLHF
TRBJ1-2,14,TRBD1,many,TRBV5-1,TGCGCCAGCAGCCCTACAGGGGGGGTCATGAGCTACACCTTC,CASSPTGGVMSYTF
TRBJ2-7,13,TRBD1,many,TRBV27,TGTGCCAGCAGTTTCTCAGGGGGCGACGAGCAGTACTTC,CASSFSGGDEQYF
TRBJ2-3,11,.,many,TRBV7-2,TGTGCCAGCAGCTTAGTAGATACGCAGTATTTT,CASSLVDTQYF
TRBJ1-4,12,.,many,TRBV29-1,TGCAGCGGGCAGGGGACTAATGAAAAACTGTTTTTT,CSGQGTNEKLFF
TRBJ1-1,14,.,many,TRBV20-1,TGCAGTGCTAGTTCCGAAAATTGGGGCACTGAAGCTTTCTTT,CSASSENWGTEAFF
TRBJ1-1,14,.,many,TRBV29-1,TGCAGCGTTAGATCCGGGACGGCGAACACTGAAGCTTTCTTT,CSVRSGTANTEAFF